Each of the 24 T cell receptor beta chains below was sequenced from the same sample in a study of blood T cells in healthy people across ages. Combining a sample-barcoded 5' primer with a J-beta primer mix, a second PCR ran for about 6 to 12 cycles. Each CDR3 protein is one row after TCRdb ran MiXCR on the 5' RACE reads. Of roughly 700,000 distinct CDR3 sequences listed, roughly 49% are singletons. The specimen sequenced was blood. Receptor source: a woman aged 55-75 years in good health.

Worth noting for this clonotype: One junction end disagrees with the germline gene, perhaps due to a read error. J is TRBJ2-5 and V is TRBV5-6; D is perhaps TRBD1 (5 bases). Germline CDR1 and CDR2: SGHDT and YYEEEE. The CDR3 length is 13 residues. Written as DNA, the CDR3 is TGTGCCAGCAGCTCGCCAGGACAAGAGACCAAGTACTTC. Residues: CASSSPGQETKYF. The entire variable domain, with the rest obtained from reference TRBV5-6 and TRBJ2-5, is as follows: DAGVTQSPTHLIKTRGQQVTLRCSPKSGHDTVSWYQQALGQGPQFIFQYYEEEERQRGNFPDRFSGHQFPNYSSELNVNALLLGDSALYLCASSSPGQETKYFGPGTRLLVL.

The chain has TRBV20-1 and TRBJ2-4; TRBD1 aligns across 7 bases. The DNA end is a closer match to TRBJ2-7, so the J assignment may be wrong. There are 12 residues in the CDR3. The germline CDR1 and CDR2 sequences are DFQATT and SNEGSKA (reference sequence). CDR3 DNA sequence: TGCAGTGCACGCCGGGACAGAGACGAGCAGTACTTC. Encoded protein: CSARRDRDEQYF.

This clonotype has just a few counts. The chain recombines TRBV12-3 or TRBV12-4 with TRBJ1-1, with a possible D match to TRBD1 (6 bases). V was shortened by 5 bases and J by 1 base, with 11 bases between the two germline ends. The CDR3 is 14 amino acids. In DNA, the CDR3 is TGTGCCAGCAGTCTTGGGACACGGAACACTGAAGCTTTCTTT. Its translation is CASSLGTRNTEAFF.

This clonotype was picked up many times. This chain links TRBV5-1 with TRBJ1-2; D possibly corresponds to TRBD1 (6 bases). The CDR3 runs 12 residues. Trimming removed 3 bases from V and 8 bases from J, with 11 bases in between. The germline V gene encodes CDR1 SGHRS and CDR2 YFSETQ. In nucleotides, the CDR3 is TGCGCCAGCAGCTCCCAGGGGCAAGGCTACACCTTC. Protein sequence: CASSSQGQGYTF.

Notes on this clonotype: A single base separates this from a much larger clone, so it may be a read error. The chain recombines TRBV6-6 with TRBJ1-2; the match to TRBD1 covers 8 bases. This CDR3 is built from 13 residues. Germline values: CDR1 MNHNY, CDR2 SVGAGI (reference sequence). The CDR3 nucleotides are TGTGCCAGCCTGGACAGGGAGGGCTATAGCTACACCTTC. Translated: CASLDREGYSYTF.

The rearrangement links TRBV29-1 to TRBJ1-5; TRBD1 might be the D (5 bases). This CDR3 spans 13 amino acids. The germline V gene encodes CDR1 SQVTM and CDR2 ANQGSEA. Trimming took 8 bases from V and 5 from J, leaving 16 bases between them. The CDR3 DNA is TGCAGCCCCCTTGGGGGACCATATCAGCCCCAGCATTTT. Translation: CSPLGGPYQPQHF. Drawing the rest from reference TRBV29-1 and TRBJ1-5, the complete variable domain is SAVISQKPSRDICQRGTSLTIQCQVDSQVTMMFWYRQQPGQSLTLIATANQGSEATYESGFVIDKFPISRPNLTFSTLTVSNMSPEDSSIYLCSPLGGPYQPQHFGDGTRLSIL.

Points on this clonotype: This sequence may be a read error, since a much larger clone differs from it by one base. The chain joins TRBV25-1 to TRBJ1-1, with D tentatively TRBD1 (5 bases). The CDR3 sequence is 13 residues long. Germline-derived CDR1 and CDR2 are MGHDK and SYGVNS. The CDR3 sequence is CACRLREYTEAFF. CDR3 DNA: TGTGCCTGCAGGCTCAGGGAGTACACTGAAGCTTTCTTT.

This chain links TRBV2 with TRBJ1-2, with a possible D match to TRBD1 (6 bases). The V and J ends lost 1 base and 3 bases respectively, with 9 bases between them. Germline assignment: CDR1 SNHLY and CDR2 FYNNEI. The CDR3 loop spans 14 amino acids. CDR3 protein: CASSEEGGDYGYTF. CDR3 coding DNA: TGTGCCAGCAGTGAAGAGGGGGGGGACTATGGCTACACCTTC.

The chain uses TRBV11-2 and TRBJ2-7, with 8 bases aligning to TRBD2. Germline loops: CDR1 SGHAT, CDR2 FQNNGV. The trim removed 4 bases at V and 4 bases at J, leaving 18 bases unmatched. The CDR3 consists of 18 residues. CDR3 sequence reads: CASSSLPGGPTSEYEQYF. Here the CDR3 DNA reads TGTGCCAGCAGCTCCTTACCGGGGGGTCCGACTAGCGAGTACGAGCAGTACTTC.

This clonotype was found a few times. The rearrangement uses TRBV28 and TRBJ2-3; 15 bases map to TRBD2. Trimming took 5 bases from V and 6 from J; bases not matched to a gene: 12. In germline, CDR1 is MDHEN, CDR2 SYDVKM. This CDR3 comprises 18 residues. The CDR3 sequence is CASSTDRTSGRAGDTQYF. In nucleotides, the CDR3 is TGTGCCAGCAGTACGGACCGGACTAGCGGGAGGGCCGGGGATACGCAGTATTTT.

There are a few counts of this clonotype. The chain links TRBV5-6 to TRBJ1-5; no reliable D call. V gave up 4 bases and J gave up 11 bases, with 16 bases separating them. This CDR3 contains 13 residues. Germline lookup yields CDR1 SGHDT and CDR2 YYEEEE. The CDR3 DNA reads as TGTGCCAGCAGCCCGACGGGGTCCTGGGCCCAGCATTTT. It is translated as CASSPTGSWAQHF.

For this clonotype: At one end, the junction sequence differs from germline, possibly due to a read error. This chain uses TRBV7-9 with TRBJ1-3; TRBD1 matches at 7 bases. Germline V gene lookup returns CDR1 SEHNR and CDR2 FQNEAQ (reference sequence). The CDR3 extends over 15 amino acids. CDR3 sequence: CASSTDRALGDTIYF. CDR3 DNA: TGTGCCAGCAGCACCGACAGGGCCCTTGGAGACACCATATATTTT.

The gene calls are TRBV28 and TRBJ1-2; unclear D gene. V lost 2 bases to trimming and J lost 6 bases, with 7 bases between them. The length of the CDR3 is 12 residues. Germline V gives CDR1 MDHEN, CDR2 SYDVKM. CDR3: CASSLRLDGYTF. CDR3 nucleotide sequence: TGTGCCAGCAGTTTACGTCTTGATGGCTACACCTTC.

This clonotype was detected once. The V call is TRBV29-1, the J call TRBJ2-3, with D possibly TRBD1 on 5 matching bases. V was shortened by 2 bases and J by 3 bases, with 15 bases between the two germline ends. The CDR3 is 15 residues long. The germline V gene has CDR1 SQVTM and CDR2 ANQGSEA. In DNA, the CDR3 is TGCAGCGTTGAATATTCACGGCAGGGAACAGATACGCAGTATTTT. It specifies CSVEYSRQGTDTQYF.

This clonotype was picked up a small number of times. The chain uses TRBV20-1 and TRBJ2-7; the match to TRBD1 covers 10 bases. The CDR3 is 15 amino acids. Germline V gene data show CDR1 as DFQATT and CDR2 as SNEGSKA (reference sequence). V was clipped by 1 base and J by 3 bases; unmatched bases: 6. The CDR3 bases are TGCAGTGCTAGAGGCGGGACAGGGGAGGTCTACGAGCAGTACTTC. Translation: CSARGGTGEVYEQYF.

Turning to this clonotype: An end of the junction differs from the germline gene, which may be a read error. The CDR3 loop reads CACSLFWDPDNEQFF. The CDR3 region has the DNA TGTGCCTGCAGCTTATTTTGGGACCCCGACAATGAGCAGTTCTTC. The chain uses TRBV7-2 and TRBJ2-1, with D possibly called TRBD1 or TRBD2 (5 bases each). The germline V gene encodes CDR1 SGHTA and CDR2 FQGNSA. The CDR3 is made up of 15 amino acids. Filled out from reference TRBV7-2 and TRBJ2-1, the complete variable domain reads GAGVSQSPSNKVTEKGKDVELRCDPISGHTALYWYRQSLGQGLEFLIYFQGNSAPDKSGLPSDRFSAERTGGSVSTLTIQRTQQEDSAVYLCACSLFWDPDNEQFFGPGTRLTVL.

CDR3 bases: TGTGCCAGCAGCGTTTACGGGACAGGGGCCTACGAGCAGTACTTC. This codes for CASSVYGTGAYEQYF. This sequence joins TRBV9 and TRBJ2-7, with 10 bases fitting TRBD1. Losses at the gene ends were 2 bases for V and 2 bases for J; bases not matched to a gene: 4. The CDR3 has 15 residues. Germline CDR1 is SGDLS and CDR2 is YYNGEE.

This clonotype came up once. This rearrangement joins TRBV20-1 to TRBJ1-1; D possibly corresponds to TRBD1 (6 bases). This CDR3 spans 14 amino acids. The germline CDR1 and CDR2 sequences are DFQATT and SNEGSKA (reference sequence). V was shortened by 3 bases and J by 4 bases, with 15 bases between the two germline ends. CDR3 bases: TGCAGTGCTAGGACAGGCGGTAGGGGCACTGAAGCTTTCTTT. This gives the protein CSARTGGRGTEAFF.

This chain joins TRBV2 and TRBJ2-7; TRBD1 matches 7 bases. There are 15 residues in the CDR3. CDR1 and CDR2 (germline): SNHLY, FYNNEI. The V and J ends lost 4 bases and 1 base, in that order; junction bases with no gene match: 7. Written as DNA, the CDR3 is TGTGCCAGCAGTGGCCACAGGGGTGAATCCTACGAGCAGTACTTC. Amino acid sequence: CASSGHRGESYEQYF.

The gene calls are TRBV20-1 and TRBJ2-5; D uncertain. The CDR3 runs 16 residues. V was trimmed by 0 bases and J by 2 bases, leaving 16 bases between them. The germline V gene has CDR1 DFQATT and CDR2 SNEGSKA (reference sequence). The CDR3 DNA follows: TGCAGTGCTAGAGATTGGGCTATGCTGATGCAAGAGACCCAGTACTTC. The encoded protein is CSARDWAMLMQETQYF.

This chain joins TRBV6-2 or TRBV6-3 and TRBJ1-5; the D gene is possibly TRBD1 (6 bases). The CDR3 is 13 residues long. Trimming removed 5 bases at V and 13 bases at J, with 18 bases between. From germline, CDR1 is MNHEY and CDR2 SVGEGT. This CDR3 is CASSQQGQGRQHF. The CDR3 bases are TGTGCCAGCAGTCAACAAGGGCAGGGGCGACAGCATTTT.

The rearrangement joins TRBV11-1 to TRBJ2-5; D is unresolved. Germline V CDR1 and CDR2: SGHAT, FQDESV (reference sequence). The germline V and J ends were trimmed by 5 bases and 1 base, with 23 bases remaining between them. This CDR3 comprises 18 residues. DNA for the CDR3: TGTGCCAGCAGCCTAGGAGATACCGACCTTCAAGGCCAAGAGACCCAGTACTTC. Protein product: CASSLGDTDLQGQETQYF.

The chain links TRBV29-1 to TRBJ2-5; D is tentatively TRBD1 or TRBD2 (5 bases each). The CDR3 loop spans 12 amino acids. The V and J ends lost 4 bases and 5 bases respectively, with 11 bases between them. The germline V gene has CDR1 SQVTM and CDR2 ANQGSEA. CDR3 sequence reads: CSVGLGAETQYF. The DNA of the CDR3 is TGCAGCGTTGGACTCGGGGCTGAGACCCAGTACTTC.

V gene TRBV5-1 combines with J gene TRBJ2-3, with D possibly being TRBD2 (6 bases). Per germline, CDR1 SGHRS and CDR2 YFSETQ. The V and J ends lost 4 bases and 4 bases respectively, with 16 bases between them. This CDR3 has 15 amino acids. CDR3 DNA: TGCGCCAGCAGCCCCCAAGGAGGGCGGTCAGATACGCAGTATTTT. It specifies CASSPQGGRSDTQYF. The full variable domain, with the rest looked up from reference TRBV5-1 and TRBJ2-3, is KAGVTQTPRYLIKTRGQQVTLSCSPISGHRSVSWYQQTPGQGLQFLFEYFSETQRNKGNFPGRFSGRQFSNSRSEMNVSTLELGDSALYLCASSPQGGRSDTQYFGPGTRLTVL.